What follows is one T cell receptor (beta chain) and its context. This clonotype was detected a few times. Its specific antigen is unknown. Within one base of it there is no much larger clone, and no base qualities were kept. TCRdb shows the sequencer as Illumina HiSeq 2000. TCR beta chain libraries were generated by multiplex PCR amplification. High-throughput sequencing was used to analyze the amplified TCR beta chain products. In TCRdb, the public reads were trimmed at Q25 with fastp and aligned with MiXCR, with productive beta chains retained. Every distinct CDR3 protein forms one entry, paired with its most common genes and DNA. Recorded for this sample are over 100,000 distinct CDR3 sequences; 20% to 25% of them occurred a single time. The top ten hold roughly 2.6% of the sample. Lymph node samples came from the axillary draining lymph nodes of breast cancer patients. From the cysteine through the phenylalanine, the CDR3 covers 15 amino acids. The DNA shown is the 45-base CDR3, in frame from base 1. Compared with germline, V lacks 2 bases and J lacks 9 bases; bases without a gene match: 5. For CDR1 and CDR2, the germline V gene lists KGHSH and LQKENI.

The data are from a study of breast tumors, draining lymph nodes, adjacent tissues (dated by TCRdb to between 2015 and 2016). Concerning the study at large: The study compared TCR beta repertoires across tumor, adjacent nontumor tissue and axillary lymph nodes from breast cancer patients. The study aimed to assess the relationships and possible T-cell exchange between tumor, surrounding tissue and draining lymph node repertoires in human breast cancer.

Broad study findings and their caveats: The study presented the conclusion that tumor T cells originate in lymph nodes as consistent with a hypothesis, not as something directly demonstrated. The data were considered consistent with most tumor T cells being derived from the lymph node and subsequently expanding within tumor tissue. Tumor T-cell repertoires showed less diversity than lymph node repertoires and more diversity than nontumor tissue repertoires, and tumor T-cell repertoires showed preferential V and J gene usage. Tumor and nontumor tissue repertoires were found to be significantly more similar in luminal-like than in basal-like breast cancer.

In this chain, TRBV18 is recombined with TRBJ1-6; TRBD1 lines up with 9 middle nucleotides. The sample taken for sequencing was axillary lymph node tissue. This receptor was taken from a female donor with breast cancer. Some clones in this sample may be carry-over from other donors' samples. The DNA sequence reads TGTGCCAGCTCACCAGAACAGGGGGCGATTTCACCCCTCCACTTT. Its translation reads: CASSPEQGAISPLHF.